Listed below are T cell receptor beta chains from one sample, sequenced in a study of T cells after yellow fever vaccination. MiXCR, run by TCRdb on the 5' RACE reads, gives a single entry per CDR3 protein. This sample has about 300,000 distinct CDR3 sequences, with approximately 3.9% found just once. Sample: PBMCs, taken 5 days after the yellow fever booster vaccination. These receptors all come from a man aged 18 to 30 who received the YFV17D yellow fever vaccine. Each CDR3 is given with its conserved first and last residue. A D gene is named only where the DNA matches it firmly. The listing skips clone size in some rows; elsewhere it reads once, few, many or a size class.

abundance	j_gene	d_gene	len	v_gene	CDR3nt	CDR3aa
-	TRBJ1-1	TRBD1	19	TRBV18	TGTGCCAGCTCACCATACGCGACGGACAGGGCAGCAATGAACACTGAAGCTTTCTTT	CASSPYATDRAAMNTEAFF
-	TRBJ1-1	-	19	TRBV3-1	TGTGCCAGCAGCCGCAAGAAGGGGAATAGGCGAAGTATGAACACTGAAGCTTTCTTT	CASSRKKGNRRSMNTEAFF
few	TRBJ1-6	-	16	TRBV12-3/TRBV12-4	TGTGCCAGCAGAAAGGAAGGGGGGGGCTTTAATTCACCCCTCCACTTT	CASRKEGGGFNSPLHF
few	TRBJ1-3	-	16	TRBV4-3	TGCGCCAGCAGCCAAGATTGGGCGTACTCTGGAAACACCATATATTTT	CASSQDWAYSGNTIYF
-	TRBJ1-5	-	13	TRBV6-2/TRBV6-3	TGTGCCAGCAGTTCCTGGAGCAATCAGCCCCAGCATTTT	CASSSWSNQPQHF
few	TRBJ1-2	TRBD1	18	TRBV6-2/TRBV6-3	TGTGCCAGCAGTTACACCCCCCGGGACAGGGAGAGTAACTATGGCTACACCTTC	CASSYTPRDRESNYGYTF
many	TRBJ1-6	-	15	TRBV27	TGTGCCAGCTCCTCAGTGAGCTCCTATAATTCACCCCTCCACTTT	CASSSVSSYNSPLHF
-	TRBJ1-5	TRBD1	15	TRBV27	TGTGCCAGCAAACAGGGGCACTATAGCAATCAGCCCCAGCATTTT	CASKQGHYSNQPQHF
few	TRBJ2-3	-	16	TRBV7-3	TGTGCCAGCAGCTTAAATCGCGGCGGCCACGAGGATACGCAGTATTTT	CASSLNRGGHEDTQYF
-	TRBJ1-5	-	15	TRBV4-1	TGCGCCAGCAGCCAAACAGGGATAATCCATCAGCCCCAGCATTTT	CASSQTGIIHQPQHF
many	TRBJ2-3	TRBD1	14	TRBV5-1	TGCGCCAGCAGCTTGGCCCAGGGGGAAAATACGCAGTATTTT	CASSLAQGENTQYF
-	TRBJ1-4	-	16	TRBV7-2	TGTGCCAGCAGCTTAGAGGCCGGAATGGCAAACGAAAAACTGTTTTTT	CASSLEAGMANEKLFF
few	TRBJ2-3	-	13	TRBV3-1	TGTGCCAGCAGCCAAGATTCCCCAGATACGCAGTATTTT	CASSQDSPDTQYF
-	TRBJ1-5	-	13	TRBV20-1	TGCAGGGCGGGAGGGGATGCCAATCAGCCCCAGCATTTT	CRAGGDANQPQHF
many	TRBJ1-1	-	13	TRBV7-2	TGTGCCAGCAGCTTAGAATCGGACACTGAAGCTTTCTTT	CASSLESDTEAFF
few	TRBJ2-3	-	13	TRBV5-6	TGTGCCAGCAGTTCTCACAGGGCAGATACGCAGTATTTT	CASSSHRADTQYF
-	TRBJ2-5	-	14	TRBV30	TGTGCCTGGAGTGTTGGATATTCCCAAGAGACCCAGTACTTC	CAWSVGYSQETQYF
many	TRBJ1-1	TRBD1	17	TRBV5-1	TGCGCCAGCAGCCTTCGTGTCAACTTCGACAGGGCCACTGAAGCTTTCTTT	CASSLRVNFDRATEAFF
few	TRBJ2-3	-	15	TRBV20-1	TGCAGTGCTAGAACCTCCAGTGCACAAGCGGATACGCAGTATTTT	CSARTSSAQADTQYF
few	TRBJ1-5	TRBD1	15	TRBV5-1	TGCGCCAGCAGCTTAGAGGGGGCATTTGATCAGCCCCAGCATTTT	CASSLEGAFDQPQHF
-	TRBJ2-7	TRBD1	16	TRBV5-6	TGTGCCAGCAGCAAGGCCGGGACAGGGGGATCCTACGAGCAGTACTTC	CASSKAGTGGSYEQYF
many	TRBJ1-2	-	12	TRBV29-1	TGCAGCGTTGATGTAGGAGGTTATGGCTACACCTTC	CSVDVGGYGYTF
-	TRBJ1-2	-	15	TRBV28	TGTGCCAGCAGTTCCCCGCAGGGGTACATCTATGGCTACACCTTC	CASSSPQGYIYGYTF
few	TRBJ1-5	TRBD1	15	TRBV27	TGTGCCAGCAGTCCCACCCGACAGGGGGATCAGCCCCAGCATTTT	CASSPTRQGDQPQHF
many	TRBJ2-2	-	14	TRBV12-3/TRBV12-4	TGTGCCAGCATCCCGCAGACGAACACCGGGGAGCTGTTTTTT	CASIPQTNTGELFF
-	TRBJ1-4	-	12	TRBV5-8	TGTGCCAGCAGCTTGCAGGGCCGAAAACTGTTTTTT	CASSLQGRKLFF
-	TRBJ2-7	-	13	TRBV7-6	TGTGCCAGCAGCCCTCGGACAAAATACGAGCAGTACTTC	CASSPRTKYEQYF
-	TRBJ1-4	-	14	TRBV19	TGTGCCAGTAGCATCGGGCGAAAAAATGAAAAACTGTTTTTT	CASSIGRKNEKLFF
few	TRBJ1-1	-	14	TRBV4-2	TGTGCCAGCAGCCAACTCCTCAAGGCCACTGAAGCTTTCTTT	CASSQLLKATEAFF
few	TRBJ1-2	TRBD1	16	TRBV4-3	TGCGCCAGCAGCCAAGAAGGGGGCAGGGGAGGCTATGGCTACACCTTC	CASSQEGGRGGYGYTF
-	TRBJ1-5	TRBD1	15	TRBV28	TGTGCCAGCAGCAGGCCCCGACAGGGAGATCAGCCCCAGCATTTT	CASSRPRQGDQPQHF
many	TRBJ2-5	-	16	TRBV7-7	TGTGCCAGCAGCTTAGAGGTGCAGGGTGCGGGTGAGACCCAGTACTTC	CASSLEVQGAGETQYF
-	TRBJ2-1	-	11	TRBV6-6	TGTGCCAGCAGTTATTGGGATGAGCAGTTCTTC	CASSYWDEQFF
-	TRBJ2-2	-	13	TRBV27	TGTGCCAGCAGTTGGTCAGGGTTCGGGGAGCTGTTTTTT	CASSWSGFGELFF
few	TRBJ2-3	-	18	TRBV14	TGTGCCAGCAGCCAATTGAGGGGTAGCGGAACTAGCACAGATACGCAGTATTTT	CASSQLRGSGTSTDTQYF
-	TRBJ1-6	-	15	TRBV4-1	TGCGCCAGCAGGGAGGCAGACAGGTGGGGTTCACCCCTCCACTTT	CASREADRWGSPLHF
few	TRBJ1-2	-	15	TRBV12-3/TRBV12-4	TGTGCCAGCAGTTTCGGGACGGCCCAAATTAGGGGCTACACCTTC	CASSFGTAQIRGYTF